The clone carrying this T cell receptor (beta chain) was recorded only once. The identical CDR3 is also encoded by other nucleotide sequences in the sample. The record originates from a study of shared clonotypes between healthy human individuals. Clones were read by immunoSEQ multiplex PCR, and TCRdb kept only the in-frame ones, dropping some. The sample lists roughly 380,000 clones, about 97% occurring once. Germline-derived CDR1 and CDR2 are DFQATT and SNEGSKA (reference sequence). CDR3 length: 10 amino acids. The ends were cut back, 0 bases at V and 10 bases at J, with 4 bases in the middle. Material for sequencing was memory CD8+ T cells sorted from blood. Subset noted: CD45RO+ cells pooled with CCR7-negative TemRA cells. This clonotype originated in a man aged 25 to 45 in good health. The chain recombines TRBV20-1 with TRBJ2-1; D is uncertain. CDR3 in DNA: TGCAGTGCTAGAGATCGGGAGCAGTTCTTC. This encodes CSARDREQFF.